Given below is one T cell receptor beta chain in context. This clonotype turned up a few times. Its antigen remains undetermined. No base quality information exists; no much larger clone differs at one position. The CDR3 measures 15 amino acids from cysteine to phenylalanine. Only CDR3 DNA remains: 45 bases, in frame from the first base. Germline trimming amounts to 4 bases on V and 4 bases on J, with 5 as the count of junction bases outside the gene matches. TCRdb records Illumina HiSeq 2500 as the sequencer. Quantitative 5'-RACE with molecular barcodes was the method used to prepare the TCR beta libraries. The published analysis was carried out like this. A new computational method, built on a probabilistic model of VDJ rearrangement, was used to identify disease-linked TCR variants. TCRdb reprocessed the public reads (quality trimming at Q25 with fastp, clone calling with MiXCR) and kept in-frame beta chains. Records with the same CDR3 protein are collapsed into one entry carrying the most frequent genes and DNA. The authors' filters were not applied to this entry. For this sample there are about 700,000 distinct CDR3 sequences; around 17% appear just once. The ten largest account for roughly a fifth of the sample.

The sample is drawn from a study of CD8 T cells in ankylosing spondylitis listed by TCRdb under 2017. Turning to the overall study: To find TCR variants linked to disease, the study profiled T cell receptor beta repertoires in ankylosing spondylitis patients and healthy donors. The full study cohort comprised 25 or so ankylosing spondylitis patients and roughly 100 healthy donors. Peripheral blood was sampled, and synovial fluid was additionally collected from ankylosing spondylitis patients. Here is what the overall study found, with its caveats: Significant enrichment of the disease-linked clones was reported in matched synovial fluid samples from ankylosing spondylitis patients. A TCR beta motif of fewer than 10 highly homologous amino acid variants appeared characteristic of blood from ankylosing spondylitis patients. Some of the motif variants had been reported before in the synovial fluid and blood of reactive arthritis patients, a finding that suggests common disease-initiation mechanisms. In peripheral blood, the disease-linked clones were found at relatively low frequencies and had a CD8+ phenotype.

The TCR was taken from a male donor with ankylosing spondylitis. The material sequenced was blood, either unsorted or a sorted T cell fraction (not recorded which). The receptor chain draws on TRBV12-3 or TRBV12-4 and TRBJ2-7; TRBD2 aligns with 12 central bases. Here the CDR3 is given as CASSSSGGAPYEQYF. The DNA reads TGTGCCAGCAGTTCTAGCGGGGGGGCCCCTTACGAGCAGTACTTC.